These 10 T cell receptor beta chains were all obtained from the same sample, sequenced in a study of regulatory T cells in long-lasting Graves disease (dated by TCRdb to 2020 to 2022). Reading the label with the study, this specimen's time point is: persistent/refractory GD, antithyroid drugs over 5 years with positive TRAb. For both TCR sequencing and RNA sequencing, RNA was extracted from PBMCs using TRIzol. Libraries were built with multiplex PCR. Instrument used: Illumina HiSeq 4000. TCR beta libraries were built with iRepertoire HTBI primers and Arm-PCR amplification of CDR3 regions. The public reads were run again by TCRdb, first through fastp at Q25 and then through MiXCR, and only productive beta chains were kept. Entries that share a CDR3 protein sequence are merged under the most common genes and DNA. The sample yields roughly 400,000 distinct CDR3 sequences; 20% were counted once. The ten largest clones represent 20% to 25% of the sample.

The sample was peripheral blood mononuclear cells (PBMCs), taken when the disease was refractory, from a patient treated with antithyroid drugs. Receptor source: a female donor with Graves disease.

This clonotype was seen a handful of times. The rearrangement links TRBV7-9 to TRBJ2-6; D ambiguous. Looked up from germline, CDR1 is SEHNR and CDR2 is FQNEAQ (reference sequence). V was trimmed by 4 bases and J by 4 bases, leaving 8 bases between them. This CDR3 is built from 14 residues. The CDR3: CASSWDMGANVLTF. The DNA for the CDR3 is TGTGCCAGCAGCTGGGATATGGGGGCCAACGTCCTGACTTTC.

The rearrangement joins TRBV6-1 to TRBJ2-1, with TRBD2 matching 14 bases. The ends lost 7 bases at V and 4 bases at J; junction bases unmatched: 9. This CDR3 comprises 17 residues. Germline V gene sequence: CDR1 MNHNS, CDR2 SASEGT. Here the CDR3 DNA reads TGTGCCAGCACCAGAGGGACTAGCGGGAGTTCGTACAATGAGCAGTTCTTC. Protein product: CASTRGTSGSSYNEQFF.

This clonotype was counted at least ten times. CDR3 in DNA: TGTGCCAGCAGCCTCGCTACCGCAGGCGAGCAGTACTTC. Amino acids: CASSLATAGEQYF. This sequence joins TRBV7-6 and TRBJ2-7; no reliable D call. Germline CDR1 reads SGHVS; CDR2 reads FNYEAQ. This CDR3 region has 13 residues. V lost 5 bases and J lost 6, with 14 bases in between.

The table lists this clonotype with a few counts. The J gene is TRBJ2-7, the V gene TRBV5-1; possibly TRBD1 for D (5 bases). V lost 4 bases and J lost 2, with 13 bases in between. This CDR3 comprises 14 residues. The germline V gene encodes CDR1 SGHRS and CDR2 YFSETQ. This CDR3 reads CASSPVTVAYEQYF. The CDR3 region has the DNA TGCGCCAGCAGCCCCGTGACAGTAGCCTACGAGCAGTACTTC.

This chain connects TRBV4-1 to TRBJ1-1; TRBD1 agrees at 8 bases. The germline CDR1 and CDR2 sequences are MGHRA and YSYEKL. V lost 3 bases and J lost 2; bases outside the gene matches: 8. The CDR3 length is 16 residues. As DNA, the CDR3 is TGCGCCAGCAGCCAGTCCGGGACAGGCGTAAACACTGAAGCTTTCTTT. Amino acids: CASSQSGTGVNTEAFF.

This clonotype was counted between two and nine times. The chain links TRBV7-2 to TRBJ1-3; D remains unclear. Germline assignment: CDR1 SGHTA and CDR2 FQGNSA. The CDR3 is made up of 16 amino acids. V shed 2 bases and J shed 1 base, with 12 bases lying between them. Written as DNA, the CDR3 is TGTGCCAGCAGCTTATACAGCCTCGGGTCTGGAAACACCATATATTTT. Translating gives CASSLYSLGSGNTIYF.

The CDR3 loop is CASSPRGVTGELFF. The CDR3 nucleotides are TGTGCCAGCTCACCAAGAGGCGTCACCGGGGAGCTGTTTTTT. V is TRBV18 and J is TRBJ2-2; D unclear. The CDR3 extends over 14 amino acids. Germline CDR1 KGHSH, CDR2 LQKENI. Trimming took 2 bases from V and 4 from J, leaving 8 bases between them.

This clonotype was observed many times. V and J are TRBV3-1 and TRBJ1-1, with TRBD1 as a possible D gene (5 bases). The CDR3 loop spans 14 amino acids. The germline V gene encodes CDR1 LGHDT and CDR2 YNNKEL (reference sequence). With 2 bases removed from V and 2 bases from J, the gap between germline ends came to 9 bases. The CDR3: CASSQKGSNTEAFF. The DNA for the CDR3 is TGTGCCAGCAGCCAAAAGGGGAGCAACACTGAAGCTTTCTTT.

This clonotype has ten or more counts. This chain uses TRBV12-3 or TRBV12-4 with TRBJ2-5, with TRBD2 as a possible D gene (6 bases). V lost 4 bases to trimming and J lost 4 bases, with 16 bases between them. This CDR3 contains 15 residues. CDR3 nucleotides: TGTGCCAGCAGTTCCGTCGGGACTTCTGGAGAGACCCAGTACTTC. Protein product: CASSSVGTSGETQYF.

J is TRBJ1-1 and V is TRBV2; TRBD1 might be the D (6 bases). V was pared by 9 bases and J by 11 bases, with 16 bases between. CDR1 SNHLY and CDR2 FYNNEI come from the germline V gene. The CDR3 covers 11 residues. The CDR3 coding sequence is TGTGCCAGTAGCACAGGGATCATCGCTTTCTTT. Amino acid sequence: CASSTGIIAFF.